The clone carrying this T cell receptor beta chain was seen repeatedly, ten times or more. What it recognizes is unknown. The data belong to a study of Graves' ophthalmopathy and Graves' hyperthyroidism. Whole-study findings and limits: Blood also carried most expanded thyroid clonotypes exceeding 0.001 frequency. The model's ophthalmopathy progression predictions had approximately 71% sensitivity and over 72% specificity.

The CDR3 length is 14 residues. The V and J ends lost 6 bases and 3 bases, in that order; junction bases with no gene match: 7. Germline lookup yields CDR1 ENHRY and CDR2 SYGVKD. From RNA, the CDR3 regions of TCR beta chains were amplified and sequenced. HTBI primers served in a first-round RT-PCR, which a second-round multiplex PCR followed. TCRdb passed the multiplex PCR reads through MiXCR, listing each CDR3 protein once. The sample has about 380,000 distinct CDR3 sequences, just over 15% seen once; the top ten hold about 7%. Recruitment covered hyperthyroidism patients aged 18 to 65 whose new diagnosis was of under 2 months' duration. Other autoimmune diseases, uncontrolled infections, pregnancy or lactation excluded patients from enrollment.

The chain uses TRBV10-3 and TRBJ1-1, with TRBD1 matching 7 bases. Sequenced: peripheral blood. The receptor was isolated from a woman between 18 and 29 years old with stable Graves' hyperthyroidism. CDR3 in amino acids: CAIRPAGTDTEAFF. CDR3 coding DNA: TGTGCCATCAGACCCGCTGGGACAGACACTGAAGCTTTCTTT.